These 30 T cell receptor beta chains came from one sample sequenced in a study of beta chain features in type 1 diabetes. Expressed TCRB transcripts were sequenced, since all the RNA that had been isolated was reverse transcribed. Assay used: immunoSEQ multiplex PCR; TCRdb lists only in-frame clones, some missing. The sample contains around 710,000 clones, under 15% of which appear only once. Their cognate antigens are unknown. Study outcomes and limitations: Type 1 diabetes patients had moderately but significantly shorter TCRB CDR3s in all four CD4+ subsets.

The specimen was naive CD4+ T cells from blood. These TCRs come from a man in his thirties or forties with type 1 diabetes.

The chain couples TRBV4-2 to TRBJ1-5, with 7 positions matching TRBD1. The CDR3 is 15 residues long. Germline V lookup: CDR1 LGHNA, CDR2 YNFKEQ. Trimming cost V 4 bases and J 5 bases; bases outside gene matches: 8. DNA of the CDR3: TGTGCCAGCAGCCCTCACAGGGGAGGGGATCAGCCCCAGCATTTT. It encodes CASSPHRGGDQPQHF.

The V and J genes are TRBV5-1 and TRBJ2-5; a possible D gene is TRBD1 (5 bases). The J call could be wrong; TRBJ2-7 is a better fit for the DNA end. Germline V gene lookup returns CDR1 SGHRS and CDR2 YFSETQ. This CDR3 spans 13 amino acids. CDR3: CASSLGHGGEQYF. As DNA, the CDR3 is TGCGCCAGCAGCTTAGGACACGGTGGCGAGCAGTACTTC.

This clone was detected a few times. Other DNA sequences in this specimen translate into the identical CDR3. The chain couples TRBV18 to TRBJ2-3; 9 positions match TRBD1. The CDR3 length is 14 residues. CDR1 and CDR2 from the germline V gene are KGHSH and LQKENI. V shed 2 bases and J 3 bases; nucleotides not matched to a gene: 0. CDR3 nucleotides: TGTGCCAGCTCACCAGGACAGGGGACAGATACGCAGTATTTT. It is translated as CASSPGQGTDTQYF.

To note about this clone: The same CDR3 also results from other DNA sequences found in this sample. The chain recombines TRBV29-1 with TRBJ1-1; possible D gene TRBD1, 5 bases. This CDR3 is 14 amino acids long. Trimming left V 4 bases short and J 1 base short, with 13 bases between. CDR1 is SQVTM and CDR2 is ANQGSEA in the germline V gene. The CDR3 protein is CSVVGPGGNTEAFF. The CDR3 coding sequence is TGCAGCGTTGTGGGGCCCGGGGGGAACACTGAAGCTTTCTTT.

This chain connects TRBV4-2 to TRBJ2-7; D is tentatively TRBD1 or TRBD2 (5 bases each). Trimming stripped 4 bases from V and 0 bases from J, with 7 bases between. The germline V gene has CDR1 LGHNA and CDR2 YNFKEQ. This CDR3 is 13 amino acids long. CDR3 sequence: CASSRDLSYEQYF. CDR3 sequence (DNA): TGTGCCAGCAGCCGGGACCTCTCCTACGAGCAGTACTTC.

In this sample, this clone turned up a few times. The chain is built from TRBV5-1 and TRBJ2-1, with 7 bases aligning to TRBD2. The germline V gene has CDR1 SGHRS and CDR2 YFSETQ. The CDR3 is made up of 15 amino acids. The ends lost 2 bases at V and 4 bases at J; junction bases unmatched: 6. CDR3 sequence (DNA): TGCGCCAGCAGCTTCAGACAGCGGGAATACAATGAGCAGTTCTTC. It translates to CASSFRQREYNEQFF.

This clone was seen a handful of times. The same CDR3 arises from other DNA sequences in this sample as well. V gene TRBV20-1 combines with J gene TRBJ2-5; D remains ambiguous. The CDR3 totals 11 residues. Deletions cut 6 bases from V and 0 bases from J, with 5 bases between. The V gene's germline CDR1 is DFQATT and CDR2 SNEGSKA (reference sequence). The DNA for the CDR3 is TGCAGTGCCAGACACCAAGAGACCCAGTACTTC. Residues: CSARHQETQYF.

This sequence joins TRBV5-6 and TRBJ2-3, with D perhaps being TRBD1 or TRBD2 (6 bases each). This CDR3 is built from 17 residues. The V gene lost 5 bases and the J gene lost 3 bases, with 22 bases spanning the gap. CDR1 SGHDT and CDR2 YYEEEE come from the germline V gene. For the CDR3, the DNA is TGTGCCAGCAGTCAAGGGCGGAGGGAAAGGGGGACAGATACGCAGTATTTT. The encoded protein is CASSQGRRERGTDTQYF.

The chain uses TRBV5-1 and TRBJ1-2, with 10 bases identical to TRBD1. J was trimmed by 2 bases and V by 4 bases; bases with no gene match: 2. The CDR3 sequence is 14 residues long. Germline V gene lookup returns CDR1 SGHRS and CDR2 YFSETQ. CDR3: CASSQTGGNYGYTF. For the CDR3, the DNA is TGCGCCAGCAGCCAGACAGGGGGCAACTATGGCTACACCTTC.

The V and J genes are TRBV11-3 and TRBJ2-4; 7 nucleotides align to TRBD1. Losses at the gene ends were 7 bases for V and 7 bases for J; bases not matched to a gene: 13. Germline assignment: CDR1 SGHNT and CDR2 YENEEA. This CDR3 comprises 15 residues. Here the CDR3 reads CASTHRGLDWNIQYF. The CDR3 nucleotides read TGTGCCAGCACCCACAGGGGTTTGGATTGGAACATTCAGTACTTC.

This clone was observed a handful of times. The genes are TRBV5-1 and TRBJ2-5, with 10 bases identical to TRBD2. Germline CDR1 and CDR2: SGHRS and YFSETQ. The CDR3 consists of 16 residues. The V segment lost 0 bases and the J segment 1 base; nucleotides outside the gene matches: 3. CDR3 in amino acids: CASSLGASGGQETQYF. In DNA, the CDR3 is TGCGCCAGCAGCTTGGGTGCTAGCGGGGGCCAAGAGACCCAGTACTTC. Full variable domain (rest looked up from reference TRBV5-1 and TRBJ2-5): KAGVTQTPRYLIKTRGQQVTLSCSPISGHRSVSWYQQTPGQGLQFLFEYFSETQRNKGNFPGRFSGRQFSNSRSEMNVSTLELGDSALYLCASSLGASGGQETQYFGPGTRLLVL.

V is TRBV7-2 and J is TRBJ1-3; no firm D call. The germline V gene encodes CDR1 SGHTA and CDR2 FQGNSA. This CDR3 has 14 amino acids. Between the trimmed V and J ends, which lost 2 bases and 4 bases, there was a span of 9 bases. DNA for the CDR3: TGTGCCAGCAGCTTACTAGGGCGAGGAAACACCATATATTTT. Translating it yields CASSLLGRGNTIYF.

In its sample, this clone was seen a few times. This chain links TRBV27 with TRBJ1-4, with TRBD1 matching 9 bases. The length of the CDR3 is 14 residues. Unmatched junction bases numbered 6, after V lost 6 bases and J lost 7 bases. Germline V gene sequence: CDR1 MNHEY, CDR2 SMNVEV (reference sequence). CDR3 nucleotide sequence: TGTGCCAGCAGGGGGACAGGGACAATTGAAAAACTGTTTTTT. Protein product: CASRGTGTIEKLFF. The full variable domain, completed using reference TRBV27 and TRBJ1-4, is EAQVTQNPRYLITVTGKKLTVTCSQNMNHEYMSWYRQDPGLGLRQIYYSMNVEVTDKGDVPEGYKVSRKEKRNFPLILESPSPNQTSLYFCASRGTGTIEKLFFGSGTQLSVL.

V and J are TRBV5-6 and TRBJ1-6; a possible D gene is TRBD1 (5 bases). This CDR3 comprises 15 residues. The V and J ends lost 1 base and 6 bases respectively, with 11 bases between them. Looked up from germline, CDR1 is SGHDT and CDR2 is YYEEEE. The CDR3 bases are TGTGCCAGCAGCTTGTGGGGCCTTGGTAATTCACCCCTCCACTTT. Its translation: CASSLWGLGNSPLHF.

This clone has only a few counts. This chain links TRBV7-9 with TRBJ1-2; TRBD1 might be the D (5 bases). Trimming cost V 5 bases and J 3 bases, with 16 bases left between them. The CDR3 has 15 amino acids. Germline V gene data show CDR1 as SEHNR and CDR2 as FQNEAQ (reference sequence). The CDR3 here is CASSPGGGLDYGYTF. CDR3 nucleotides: TGTGCCAGCAGCCCCGGGGGAGGGCTTGACTATGGCTACACCTTC.

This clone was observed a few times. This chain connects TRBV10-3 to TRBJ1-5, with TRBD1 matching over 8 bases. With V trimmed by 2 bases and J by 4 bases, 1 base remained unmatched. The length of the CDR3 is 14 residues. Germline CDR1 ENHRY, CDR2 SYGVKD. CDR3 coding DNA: TGTGCCATCAGTGAGAGACAGGGGAATCAGCCCCAGCATTTT. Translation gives CAISERQGNQPQHF.

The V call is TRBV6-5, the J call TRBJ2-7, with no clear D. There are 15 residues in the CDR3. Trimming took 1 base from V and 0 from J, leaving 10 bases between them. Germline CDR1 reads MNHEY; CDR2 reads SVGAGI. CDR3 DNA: TGTGCCAGCAGTTACTTAAGGGATAGCTCCTACGAGCAGTACTTC. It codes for CASSYLRDSSYEQYF.

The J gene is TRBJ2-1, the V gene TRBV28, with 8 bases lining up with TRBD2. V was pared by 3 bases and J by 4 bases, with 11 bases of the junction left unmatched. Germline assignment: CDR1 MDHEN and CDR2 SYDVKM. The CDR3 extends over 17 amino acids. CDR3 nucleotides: TGTGCCAGCAGTTTTAAATTTGGCCTAGCGGGTTACAATGAGCAGTTCTTC. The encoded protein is CASSFKFGLAGYNEQFF.

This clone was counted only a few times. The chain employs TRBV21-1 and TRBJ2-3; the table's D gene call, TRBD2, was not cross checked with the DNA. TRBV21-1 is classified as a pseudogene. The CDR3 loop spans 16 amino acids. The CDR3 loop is CASSKWGGLYPDTQYF. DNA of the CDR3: TGTGCCAGCAGCAAATGGGGGGGACTATACCCAGATACGCAGTATTTT.

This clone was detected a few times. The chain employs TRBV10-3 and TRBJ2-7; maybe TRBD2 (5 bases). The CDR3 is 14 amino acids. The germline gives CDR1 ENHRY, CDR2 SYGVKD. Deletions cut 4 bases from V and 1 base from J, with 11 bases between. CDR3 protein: CAISGRTDSYEQYF. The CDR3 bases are TGTGCCATCAGTGGGAGGACGGATTCCTACGAGCAGTACTTC.

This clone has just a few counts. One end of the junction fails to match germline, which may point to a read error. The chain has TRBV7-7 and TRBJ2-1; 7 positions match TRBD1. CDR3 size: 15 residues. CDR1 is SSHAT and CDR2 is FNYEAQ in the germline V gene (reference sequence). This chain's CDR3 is CASSLGSGGGNEQFF. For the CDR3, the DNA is TGTGCTAGCAGCTTAGGTTCAGGGGGTGGCAATGAGCAGTTCTTC.

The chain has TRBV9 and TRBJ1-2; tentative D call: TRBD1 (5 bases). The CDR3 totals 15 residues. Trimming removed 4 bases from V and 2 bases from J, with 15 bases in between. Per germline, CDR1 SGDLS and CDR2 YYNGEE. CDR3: CASSPLGQNNYGYTF. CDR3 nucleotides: TGTGCCAGCAGCCCGCTGGGGCAGAACAACTATGGCTACACCTTC.

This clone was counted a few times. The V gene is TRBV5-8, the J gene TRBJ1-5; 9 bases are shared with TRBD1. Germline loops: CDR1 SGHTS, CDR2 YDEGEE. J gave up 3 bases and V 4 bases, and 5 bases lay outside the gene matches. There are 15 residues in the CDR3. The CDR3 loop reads CASSPGQGTNQPQHF. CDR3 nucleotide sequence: TGTGCCAGCAGCCCGGGACAGGGAACCAATCAGCCCCAGCATTTT.

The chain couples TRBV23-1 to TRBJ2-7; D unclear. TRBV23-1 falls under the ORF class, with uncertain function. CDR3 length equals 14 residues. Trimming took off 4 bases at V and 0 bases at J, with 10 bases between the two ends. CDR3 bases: TGCGCCAGCAGTCTCTCGGGCAGCTCCTACGAGCAGTACTTC. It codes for CASSLSGSSYEQYF.

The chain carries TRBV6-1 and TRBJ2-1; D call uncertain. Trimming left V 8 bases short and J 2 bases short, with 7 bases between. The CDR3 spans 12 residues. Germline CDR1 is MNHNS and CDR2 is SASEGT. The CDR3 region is CASVVPYNEQFF. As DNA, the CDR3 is TGTGCCAGCGTGGTACCCTACAATGAGCAGTTCTTC.

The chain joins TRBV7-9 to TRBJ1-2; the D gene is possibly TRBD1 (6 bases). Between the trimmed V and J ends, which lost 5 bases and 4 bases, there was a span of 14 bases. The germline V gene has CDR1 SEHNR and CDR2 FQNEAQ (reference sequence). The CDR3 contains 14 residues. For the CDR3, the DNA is TGTGCCAGCAGCCCCGGACAGCTCCTCTATGGCTACACCTTC. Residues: CASSPGQLLYGYTF.

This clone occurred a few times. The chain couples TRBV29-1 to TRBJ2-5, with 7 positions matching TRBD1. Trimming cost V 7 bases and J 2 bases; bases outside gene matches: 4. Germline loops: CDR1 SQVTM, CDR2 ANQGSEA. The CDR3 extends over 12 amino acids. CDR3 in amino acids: CSAGQEQETQYF. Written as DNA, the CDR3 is TGCAGCGCTGGACAGGAGCAAGAGACCCAGTACTTC.

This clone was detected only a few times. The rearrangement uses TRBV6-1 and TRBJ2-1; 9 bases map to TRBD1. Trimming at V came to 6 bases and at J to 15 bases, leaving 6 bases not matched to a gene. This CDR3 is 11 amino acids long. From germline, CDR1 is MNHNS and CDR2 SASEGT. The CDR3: CASRGTGQAFF. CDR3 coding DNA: TGTGCCAGCAGGGGGACAGGGCAGGCGTTCTTC.

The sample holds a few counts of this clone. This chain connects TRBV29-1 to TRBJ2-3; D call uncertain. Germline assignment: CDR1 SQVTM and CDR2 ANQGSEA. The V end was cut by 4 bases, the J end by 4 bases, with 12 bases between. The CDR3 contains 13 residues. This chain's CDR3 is CSVGIQAADTQYF. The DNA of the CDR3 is TGCAGCGTTGGGATTCAGGCCGCAGATACGCAGTATTTT.

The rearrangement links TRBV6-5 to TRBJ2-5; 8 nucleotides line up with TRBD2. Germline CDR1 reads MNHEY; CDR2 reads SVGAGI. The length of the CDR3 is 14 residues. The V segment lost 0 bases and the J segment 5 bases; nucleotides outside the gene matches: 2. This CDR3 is CASSYSRTSETQYF. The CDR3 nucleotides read TGTGCCAGCAGTTACTCGAGGACTAGCGAGACCCAGTACTTC.